The 21 T cell receptor beta chains below come from one sample, sequenced in a study of blood T cell repertoires in COVID-19. Libraries were prepared by immunoSEQ multiplex PCR; TCRdb keeps only in-frame clonotypes and omits some of them. The data contain fewer than 85,000 clones, around 77% of them singletons. Sequencing was carried out using peripheral blood. These receptors were taken from a man between 65 and 85 years old with COVID-19, enrolled during active disease.

The rearrangement uses TRBV18 and TRBJ2-3; tentatively, D is TRBD2 (5 bases). The germline V gene has CDR1 KGHSH and CDR2 LQKENI. The V end was cut by 4 bases, the J end by 0 bases, with 8 bases between. This CDR3 region has 14 residues. Written as DNA, the CDR3 is TGTGCCAGCTCACAAGCGGCAAGCACAGATACGCAGTATTTT. Translating it yields CASSQAASTDTQYF.

The chain links TRBV19 to TRBJ1-1; D uncertain. CDR3 size: 14 residues. The V gene lost 9 bases and the J gene lost 3 bases, with 17 bases spanning the gap. Germline CDR1 and CDR2: LNHDA and SQIVND (reference sequence). The CDR3: CASTMTRGDTEAFF. CDR3 DNA sequence: TGTGCCAGCACTATGACACGCGGGGACACTGAAGCTTTCTTT.

The V and J genes are TRBV6-5 and TRBJ1-2; D is unclear. Trimming removed 0 bases at V and 5 bases at J, with 13 bases between. Germline CDR1 and CDR2: MNHEY and SVGAGI. This CDR3 comprises 15 residues. CDR3 protein: CASSYSFLAAYGYTF. CDR3 DNA sequence: TGTGCCAGCAGTTACTCGTTTCTCGCAGCGTATGGCTACACCTTC.

The genes are TRBV6-5 and TRBJ2-7; D remains unclear. The CDR3 extends over 15 amino acids. V dropped 6 bases and J dropped 2 bases, with 17 bases sitting between them. Germline assignment: CDR1 MNHEY and CDR2 SVGAGI. For the CDR3, the DNA is TGTGCCAGCAGCCTGAGGTTCCTCTCCGCCTACGAGCAGTACTTC. Translating gives CASSLRFLSAYEQYF.

The chain combines TRBV6-5 with TRBJ1-1; D might be TRBD1 (5 bases). This CDR3 is built from 13 residues. V shed 9 bases and J shed 1 base, with 12 bases lying between them. The germline V gene encodes CDR1 MNHEY and CDR2 SVGAGI. CDR3 amino acids: CASIDRTNTEAFF. The DNA for the CDR3 is TGTGCCAGTATAGACAGAACGAACACTGAAGCTTTCTTT.

V usage is TRBV6-2 or TRBV6-3 and J usage is TRBJ1-5; 8 bases are shared with TRBD1. With 1 base clipped from V and 3 bases from J, the junction kept 8 bases outside the gene matches. In germline, CDR1 is MNHEY, CDR2 SVGEGT. The CDR3 runs to 17 residues. The CDR3 nucleotides are TGTGCCAGCAGTTACTTGCCGGGACAGGAGTACAATCAGCCCCAGCATTTT. Amino acids: CASSYLPGQEYNQPQHF.

The chain recombines TRBV20-1 with TRBJ2-1; D ambiguous. V lost 2 bases and J lost 7, with 6 bases in between. The germline V gene encodes CDR1 DFQATT and CDR2 SNEGSKA (reference sequence). The CDR3 runs 11 residues. CDR3 sequence: CSARTRNEQFF. The CDR3, as DNA: TGCAGTGCTAGAACGAGAAATGAGCAGTTCTTC.

The chain employs TRBV7-2 and TRBJ2-2; 11 nucleotides align to TRBD2. The J segment lost 7 bases and the V segment lost 2 bases, leaving 6 bases of the junction unmatched. This CDR3 has 16 residues. Germline values: CDR1 SGHTA, CDR2 FQGNSA. CDR3 in amino acids: CASSLTSGREGGELFF. The DNA of the CDR3 is TGTGCCAGCAGCTTAACTAGCGGGAGAGAGGGCGGGGAGCTGTTTTTT.

The V gene is TRBV5-1, the J gene TRBJ2-2; 9 bases match TRBD1. The V gene's germline CDR1 is SGHRS and CDR2 YFSETQ. Trimming took 4 bases from V and 7 from J; bases not matched to a gene: 11. The CDR3 spans 16 residues. The CDR3 DNA reads TGCGCCAGCAGCAAGATGGGACAGGGTGAAATCGGGGAGCTGTTTTTT. Translated: CASSKMGQGEIGELFF.

This clone was seen only a few times. The chain combines TRBV3-1 (or the pseudogene TRBV3-2) with TRBJ1-5, with 12 bases that match TRBD1. This CDR3 region has 17 residues. Germline V gene sequence: CDR1 LGHDT, CDR2 YNNKEL (reference sequence). V was clipped by 4 bases and J by 5 bases; unmatched bases: 9. This chain's CDR3 is CASSRPGQGARHQPQHF. The DNA of the CDR3 is TGTGCCAGCAGCCGTCCGGGACAGGGGGCCAGGCATCAGCCCCAGCATTTT.

J is TRBJ2-1 and V is TRBV28; D remains ambiguous. Germline V CDR1 and CDR2: MDHEN, SYDVKM. With 3 bases removed from V and 8 bases from J, the gap between germline ends came to 5 bases. This CDR3 is 11 amino acids long. Here the CDR3 DNA reads TGTGCCAGCAGTTTTATTTATGAGCAGTTCTTC. It yields the protein CASSFIYEQFF.

The chain employs TRBV15 and TRBJ1-6, with 7 nucleotides matching TRBD1. Trimming removed 4 bases from V and 0 bases from J; junction bases left unmatched: 3. This CDR3 comprises 16 residues. The V gene's germline CDR1 is LNHNV and CDR2 YYDKDF (reference sequence). This CDR3 is CATSKGQSSYNSPLHF. The CDR3 DNA reads as TGTGCCACCAGCAAGGGACAGAGCTCCTATAATTCACCCCTCCACTTT.

The CDR3 protein is CASSKDRGSNEKLFF. The CDR3 DNA follows: TGTGCCAGCAGCAAGGACAGGGGGAGTAATGAAAAACTGTTTTTT. V gene TRBV5-4 combines with J gene TRBJ1-4; 10 positions match TRBD1. This CDR3 region has 15 residues. Germline trimming cut 4 bases from V and 4 bases from J; bases unmatched to any gene: 4. Per germline, CDR1 SGHNT and CDR2 YYREEE (reference sequence).

The chain combines TRBV5-6 with TRBJ2-7, with TRBD1 matching 8 bases. CDR3 length: 14 amino acids. The trim removed 2 bases at V and 2 bases at J, leaving 3 bases unmatched. Germline CDR1 and CDR2: SGHDT and YYEEEE. The CDR3 reads CASSLGQGPYEQYF. In DNA, the CDR3 is TGTGCCAGCAGCTTAGGACAGGGCCCCTACGAGCAGTACTTC.

This chain connects TRBV18 to TRBJ1-2; maybe TRBD1 (5 bases). CDR1 and CDR2 from the germline V gene are KGHSH and LQKENI. V gave up 5 bases and J gave up 3 bases, with 16 bases separating them. The CDR3 covers 15 residues. DNA for the CDR3: TGTGCCAGCTCAGCGAGCAGGGTGGCCCACTATGGCTACACCTTC. Translation: CASSASRVAHYGYTF.

This chain uses TRBV5-4 with TRBJ2-5, with D perhaps TRBD2 (6 bases). V was shortened by 5 bases and J by 5 bases, with 10 bases between the two germline ends. Germline loops: CDR1 SGHNT, CDR2 YYREEE (reference sequence). The CDR3 length is 12 residues. The CDR3 sequence: CASSGGLETQYF. The CDR3 coding sequence is TGTGCCAGCAGTGGGGGGTTGGAGACCCAGTACTTC.

The chain uses TRBV7-2 and TRBJ2-7, with D perhaps TRBD2 (5 bases). Trimming removed 5 bases at V and 5 bases at J, with 13 bases between. Germline lookup yields CDR1 SGHTA and CDR2 FQGNSA. This CDR3 comprises 13 residues. CDR3 protein: CASSLTIDHEQYF. CDR3 bases: TGTGCCAGCAGCCTGACTATAGACCACGAGCAGTACTTC.

This clone appeared once. The V and J genes are TRBV7-8 and TRBJ2-1; 9 bases agree with TRBD2. J was trimmed by 4 bases and V by 5 bases; bases with no gene match: 9. The CDR3 length is 16 residues. The germline gives CDR1 SGHVS, CDR2 FQNEAQ. CDR3 sequence (DNA): TGTGCCAGCAGCCCCCGGGCTAGCGGGACATACAATGAGCAGTTCTTC. Its protein is CASSPRASGTYNEQFF.

The chain has TRBV4-2 and TRBJ2-1, with 7 bases fitting TRBD2. Germline lookup yields CDR1 LGHNA and CDR2 YNFKEQ. The CDR3 has 15 residues. V trimming: 0 bases; J trimming: 7 bases; junction bases outside the gene matches: 6. CDR3 in amino acids: CASSQEGGPNNEQFF. The CDR3 DNA is TGTGCCAGCAGCCAAGAGGGAGGGCCGAATAATGAGCAGTTCTTC.

Points on this clone: One junction end disagrees with the germline gene, perhaps due to a read error. The rearrangement joins TRBV6-1 to TRBJ1-5; 10 bases are shared with TRBD1. Germline CDR1 MNHNS, CDR2 SASEGT. CDR3 size: 19 residues. The CDR3: CASSEAIPFMTGGKQPQHF. CDR3 bases: TGTGCCAGCAGTGAAGCGATCCCTTTTATGACAGGGGGCAAACAGCCCCAGCATTTT.

This rearrangement joins TRBV6-5 to TRBJ1-3, with D uncertain. CDR3 length: 15 residues. Trimming removed 2 bases at V and 2 bases at J, with 10 bases between. Per germline, CDR1 MNHEY and CDR2 SVGAGI. The CDR3 nucleotides read TGTGCCAGCAGTTACGTGGTCGGGGCTGGAAACACCATATATTTT. This gives the protein CASSYVVGAGNTIYF.